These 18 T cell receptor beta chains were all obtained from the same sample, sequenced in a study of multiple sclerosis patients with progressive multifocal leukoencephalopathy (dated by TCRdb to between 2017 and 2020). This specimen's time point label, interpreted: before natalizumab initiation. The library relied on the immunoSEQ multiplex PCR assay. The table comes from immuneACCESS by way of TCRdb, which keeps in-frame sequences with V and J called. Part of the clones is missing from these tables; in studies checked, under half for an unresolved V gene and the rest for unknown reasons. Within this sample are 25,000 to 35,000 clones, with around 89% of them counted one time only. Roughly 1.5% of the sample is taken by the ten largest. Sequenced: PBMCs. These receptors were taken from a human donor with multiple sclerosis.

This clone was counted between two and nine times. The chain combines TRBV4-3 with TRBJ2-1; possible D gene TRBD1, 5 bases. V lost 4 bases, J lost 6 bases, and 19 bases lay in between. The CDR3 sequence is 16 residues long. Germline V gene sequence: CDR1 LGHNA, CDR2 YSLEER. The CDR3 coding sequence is TGCGCCAGCAGCCGCGCCAAAGGGCAGGGCCCCAATGAGCAGTTCTTC. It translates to CASSRAKGQGPNEQFF.

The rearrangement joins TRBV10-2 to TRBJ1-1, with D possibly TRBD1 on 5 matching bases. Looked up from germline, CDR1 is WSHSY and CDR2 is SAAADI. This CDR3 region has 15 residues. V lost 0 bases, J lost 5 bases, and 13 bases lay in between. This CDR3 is CASSESGGGWTEAFF. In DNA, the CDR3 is TGCGCCAGCAGTGAGTCGGGGGGAGGATGGACTGAAGCTTTCTTT.

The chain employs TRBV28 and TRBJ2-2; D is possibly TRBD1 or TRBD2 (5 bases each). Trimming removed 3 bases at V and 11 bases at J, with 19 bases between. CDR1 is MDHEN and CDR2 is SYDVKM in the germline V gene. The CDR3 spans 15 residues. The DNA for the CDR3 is TGTGCCAGCAGTTTTCTGGGGACGGTCACCACAGAGCTGTTTTTT. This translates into CASSFLGTVTTELFF.

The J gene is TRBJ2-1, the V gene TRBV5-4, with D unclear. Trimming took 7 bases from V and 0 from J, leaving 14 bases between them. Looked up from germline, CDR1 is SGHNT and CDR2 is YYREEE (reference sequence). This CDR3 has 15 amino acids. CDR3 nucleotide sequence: TGTGCCAGCGGGGTGGGAATCCTCTCCTACAATGAGCAGTTCTTC. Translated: CASGVGILSYNEQFF. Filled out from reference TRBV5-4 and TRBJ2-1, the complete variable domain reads ETGVTQSPTHLIKTRGQQVTLRCSSQSGHNTVSWYQQALGQGPQFIFQYYREEENGRGNFPPRFSGLQFPNYSSELNVNALELDDSALYLCASGVGILSYNEQFFGPGTRLTVL.

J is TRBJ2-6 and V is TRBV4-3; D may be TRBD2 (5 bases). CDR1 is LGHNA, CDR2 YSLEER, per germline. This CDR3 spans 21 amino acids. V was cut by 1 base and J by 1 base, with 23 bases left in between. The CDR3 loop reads CASSQVVGGRLPRSGANVLTF. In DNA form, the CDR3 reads TGCGCCAGCAGCCAAGTAGTGGGTGGGAGACTCCCCCGTTCTGGGGCCAACGTCCTGACTTTC.

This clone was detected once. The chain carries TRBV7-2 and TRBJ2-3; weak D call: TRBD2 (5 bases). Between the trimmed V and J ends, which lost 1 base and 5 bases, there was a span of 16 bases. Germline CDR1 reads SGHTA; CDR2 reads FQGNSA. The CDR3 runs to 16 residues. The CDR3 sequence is CASSLGLADYGDTQYF. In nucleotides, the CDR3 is TGTGCCAGCAGCTTAGGGCTAGCTGATTATGGAGATACGCAGTATTTT.

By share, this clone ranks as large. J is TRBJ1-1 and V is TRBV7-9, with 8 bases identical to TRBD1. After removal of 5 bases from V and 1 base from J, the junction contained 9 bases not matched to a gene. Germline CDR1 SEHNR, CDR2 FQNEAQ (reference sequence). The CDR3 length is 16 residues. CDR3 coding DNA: TGTGCCAGCAGCCCACGACAGGGGCACGGGAACACTGAAGCTTTCTTT. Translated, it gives CASSPRQGHGNTEAFF.

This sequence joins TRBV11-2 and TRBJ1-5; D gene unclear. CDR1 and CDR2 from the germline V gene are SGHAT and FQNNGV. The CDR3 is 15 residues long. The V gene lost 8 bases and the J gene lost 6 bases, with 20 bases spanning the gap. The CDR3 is CASRNHRSGFQPQHF. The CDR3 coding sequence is TGTGCCAGCCGTAACCACAGAAGTGGGTTTCAGCCCCAGCATTTT.

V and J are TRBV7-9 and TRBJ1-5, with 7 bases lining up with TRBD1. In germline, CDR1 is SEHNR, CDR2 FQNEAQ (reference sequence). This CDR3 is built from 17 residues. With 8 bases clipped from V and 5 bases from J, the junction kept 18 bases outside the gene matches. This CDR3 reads CASCCRTGGGRDQPQHF. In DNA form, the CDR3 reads TGTGCCAGCTGTTGCAGGACAGGAGGGGGACGGGATCAGCCCCAGCATTTT.

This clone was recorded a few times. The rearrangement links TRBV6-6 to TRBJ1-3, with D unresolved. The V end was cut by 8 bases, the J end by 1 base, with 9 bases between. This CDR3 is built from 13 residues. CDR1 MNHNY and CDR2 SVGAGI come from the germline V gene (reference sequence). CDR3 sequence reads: CASCWASGNTIYF. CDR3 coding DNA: TGTGCCAGCTGCTGGGCATCTGGAAACACCATATATTTT.

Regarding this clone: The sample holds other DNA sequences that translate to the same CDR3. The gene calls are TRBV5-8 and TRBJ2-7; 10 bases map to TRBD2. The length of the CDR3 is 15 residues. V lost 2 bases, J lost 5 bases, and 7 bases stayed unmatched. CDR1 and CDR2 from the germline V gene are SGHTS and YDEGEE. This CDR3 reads CASSLGTSGTDEQYF. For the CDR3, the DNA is TGTGCCAGCAGCTTAGGCACTAGCGGGACGGACGAGCAGTACTTC.

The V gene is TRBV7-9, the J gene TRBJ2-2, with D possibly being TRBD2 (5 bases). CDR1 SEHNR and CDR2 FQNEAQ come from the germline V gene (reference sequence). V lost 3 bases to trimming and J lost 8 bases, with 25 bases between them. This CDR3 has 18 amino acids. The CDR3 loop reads CASSLRTGYVEMVGELFF. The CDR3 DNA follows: TGTGCCAGCAGCTTGAGGACTGGATATGTAGAAATGGTAGGGGAGCTGTTTTTT. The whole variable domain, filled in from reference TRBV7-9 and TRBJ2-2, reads DTGVSQNPRHKITKRGQNVTFRCDPISEHNRLYWYRQTLGQGPEFLTYFQNEAQLEKSRLLSDRFSAERPKGSFSTLEIQRTEQGDSAMYLCASSLRTGYVEMVGELFFGEGSRLTVL.

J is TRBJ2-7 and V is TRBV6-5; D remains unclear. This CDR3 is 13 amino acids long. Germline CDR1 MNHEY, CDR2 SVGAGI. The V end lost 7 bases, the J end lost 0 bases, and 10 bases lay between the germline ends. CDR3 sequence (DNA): TGTGCCAGCATCGCAGCAGACTCCTACGAGCAGTACTTC. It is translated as CASIAADSYEQYF.

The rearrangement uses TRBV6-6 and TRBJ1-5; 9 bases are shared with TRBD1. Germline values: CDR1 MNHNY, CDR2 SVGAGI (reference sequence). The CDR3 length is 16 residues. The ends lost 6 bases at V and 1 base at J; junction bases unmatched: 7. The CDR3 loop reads CASRGSTGGSNQPQHF. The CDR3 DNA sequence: TGTGCCAGCAGGGGATCGACAGGGGGGAGCAATCAGCCCCAGCATTTT.

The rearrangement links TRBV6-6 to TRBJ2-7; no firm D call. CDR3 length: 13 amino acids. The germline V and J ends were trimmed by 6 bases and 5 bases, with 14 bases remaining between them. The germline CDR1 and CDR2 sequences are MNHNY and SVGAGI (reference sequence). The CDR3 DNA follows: TGTGCCAGCAGAGACCTGTTCAAGGACGAGCAGTACTTC. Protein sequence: CASRDLFKDEQYF.

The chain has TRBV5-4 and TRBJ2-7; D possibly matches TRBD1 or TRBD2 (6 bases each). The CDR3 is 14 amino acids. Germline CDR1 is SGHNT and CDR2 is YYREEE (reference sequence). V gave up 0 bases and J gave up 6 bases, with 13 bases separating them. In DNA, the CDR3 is TGTGCCAGCAGCTTGGATCCGGGGGCGGGCGAGCAGTACTTC. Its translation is CASSLDPGAGEQYF.

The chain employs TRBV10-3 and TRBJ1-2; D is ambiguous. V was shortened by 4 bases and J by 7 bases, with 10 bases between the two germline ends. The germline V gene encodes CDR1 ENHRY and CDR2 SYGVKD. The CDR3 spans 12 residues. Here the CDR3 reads CAISVVGFGYTF. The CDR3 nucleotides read TGTGCCATCAGTGTGGTGGGCTTTGGCTACACCTTC.

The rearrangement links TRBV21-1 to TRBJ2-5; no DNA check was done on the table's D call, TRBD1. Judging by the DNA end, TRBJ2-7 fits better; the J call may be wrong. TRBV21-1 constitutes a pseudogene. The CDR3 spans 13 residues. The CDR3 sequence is CASSTLQGYEQYF. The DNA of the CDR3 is TGTGCCAGCAGCACACTACAGGGGTACGAGCAGTACTTC.